This TCR beta chain was captured in a study of blood T cell repertoires in COVID-19. Study-level background: Donors in Cohort 3 counted as recovered after two negative PCRs, clearance, or symptom resolution.

The CDR3 has 16 amino acids. Losses at the gene ends were 4 bases for V and 1 base for J; bases not matched to a gene: 5. Germline CDR1 and CDR2: SGHRS and YFSETQ. TCRdb's copy holds only in-frame clones and misses some; the assay was immunoSEQ multiplex PCR. The table has around 140,000 clones, under 90% seen once; the top ten hold approximately 4%. The receptor was derived from a man aged 45-65 years in a cohort exposed to, infected with or recovered from COVID-19 (not recorded which). The sequenced material came from PBMCs or T cells enriched from blood (not recorded which). This sequence joins TRBV5-1 and TRBJ2-3; TRBD2 matches at 11 bases. The CDR3 nucleotides read TGCGCCAGCAGCCCCTCGACTAGCGGGGGCACAGATACGCAGTATTTT. It translates to CASSPSTSGGTDTQYF.